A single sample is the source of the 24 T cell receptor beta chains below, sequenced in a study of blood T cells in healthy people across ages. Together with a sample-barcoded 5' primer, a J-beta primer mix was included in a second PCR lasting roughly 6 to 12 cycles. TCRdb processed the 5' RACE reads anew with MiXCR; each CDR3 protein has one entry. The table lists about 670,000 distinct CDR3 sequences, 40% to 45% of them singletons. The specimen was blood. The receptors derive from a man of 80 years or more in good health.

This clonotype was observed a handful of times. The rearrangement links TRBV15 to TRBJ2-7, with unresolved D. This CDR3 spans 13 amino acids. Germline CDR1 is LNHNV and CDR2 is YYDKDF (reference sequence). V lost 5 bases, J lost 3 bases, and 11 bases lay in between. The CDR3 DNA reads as TGTGCCACCAGCTTAGGGAAAAGCTACGAGCAGTACTTC. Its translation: CATSLGKSYEQYF.

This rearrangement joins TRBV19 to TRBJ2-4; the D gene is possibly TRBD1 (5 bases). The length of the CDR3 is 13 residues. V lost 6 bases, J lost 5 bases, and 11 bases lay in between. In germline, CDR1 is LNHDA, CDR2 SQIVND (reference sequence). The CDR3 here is CASRVGAQNIQYF. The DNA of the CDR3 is TGTGCCAGTAGGGTAGGGGCCCAAAACATTCAGTACTTC.

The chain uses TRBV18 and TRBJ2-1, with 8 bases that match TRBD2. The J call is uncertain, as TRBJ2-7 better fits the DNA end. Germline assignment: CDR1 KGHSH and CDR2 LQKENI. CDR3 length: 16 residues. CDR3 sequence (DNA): TGTGCCAGCTCGCGAGGGACTAGAAGACAAGCGGAAGAGCAGTACTTC. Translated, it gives CASSRGTRRQAEEQYF.

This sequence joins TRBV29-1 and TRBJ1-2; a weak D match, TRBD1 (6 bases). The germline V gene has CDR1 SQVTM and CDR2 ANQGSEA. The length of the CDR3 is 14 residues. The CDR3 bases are TGCGTCACCCCGACGGAGGGGGTCGGGTATGGCTACACCTTC. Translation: CVTPTEGVGYGYTF.

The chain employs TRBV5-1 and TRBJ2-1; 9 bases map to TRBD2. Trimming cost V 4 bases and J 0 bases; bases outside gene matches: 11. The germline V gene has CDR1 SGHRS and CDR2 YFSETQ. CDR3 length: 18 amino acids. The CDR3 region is CASSGPGLARRSYNEQFF. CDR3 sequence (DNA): TGCGCCAGCAGCGGGCCGGGACTAGCTCGTCGCTCCTACAATGAGCAGTTCTTC.

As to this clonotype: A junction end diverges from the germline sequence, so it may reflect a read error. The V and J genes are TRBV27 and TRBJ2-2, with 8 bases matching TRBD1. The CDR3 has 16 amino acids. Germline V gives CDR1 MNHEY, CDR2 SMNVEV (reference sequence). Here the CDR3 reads CAGSSYRGNSPGELFF. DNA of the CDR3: TGTGCCGGCAGTTCCTACAGGGGGAATTCCCCCGGGGAGCTGTTTTTT.

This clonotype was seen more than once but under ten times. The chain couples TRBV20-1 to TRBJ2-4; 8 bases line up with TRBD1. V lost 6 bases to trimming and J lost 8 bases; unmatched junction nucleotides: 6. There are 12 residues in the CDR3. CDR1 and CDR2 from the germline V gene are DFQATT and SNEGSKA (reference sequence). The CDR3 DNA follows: TGCAGTGCCCGGACAGGGAGTGACATTCAGTACTTC. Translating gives CSARTGSDIQYF.

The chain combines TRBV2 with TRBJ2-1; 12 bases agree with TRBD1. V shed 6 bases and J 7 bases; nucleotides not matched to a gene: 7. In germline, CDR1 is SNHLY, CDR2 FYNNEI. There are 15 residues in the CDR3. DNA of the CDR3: TGTGCCAGCAGGTACCGGGACAGGGGGCTTAATGAGCAGTTCTTC. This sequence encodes CASRYRDRGLNEQFF. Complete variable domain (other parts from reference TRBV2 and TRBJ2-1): EPEVTQTPSHQVTQMGQEVILRCVPISNHLYFYWYRQILGQKVEFLVSFYNNEISEKSEIFDDQFSVERPDGSNFTLKIRSTKLEDSAMYFCASRYRDRGLNEQFFGPGTRLTVL.

CDR3 amino acids: CASSLSSGSSPLHF. DNA of the CDR3: TGTGCCAGCAGTTTAAGTTCAGGGTCGTCACCCCTCCACTTT. This chain joins TRBV27 and TRBJ1-6; tentative D call: TRBD1 (5 bases). Per the germline V gene, CDR1 is MNHEY and CDR2 is SMNVEV (reference sequence). This CDR3 comprises 14 residues. The ends were cut back, 2 bases at V and 10 bases at J, with 12 bases in the middle.

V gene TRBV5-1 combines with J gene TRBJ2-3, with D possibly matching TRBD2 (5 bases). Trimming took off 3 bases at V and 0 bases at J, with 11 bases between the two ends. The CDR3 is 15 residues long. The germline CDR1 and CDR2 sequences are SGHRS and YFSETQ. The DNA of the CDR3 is TGCGCCAGCAGCTCGATCGGGGTGAGCACAGATACGCAGTATTTT. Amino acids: CASSSIGVSTDTQYF.

The CDR3, as DNA: TGTGCCAGCTGTCCGAGGGAATACAGGGGCTACACCTTC. Its translation: CASCPREYRGYTF. The chain employs TRBV2 and TRBJ1-2, with TRBD1 as a possible D gene (5 bases). The CDR3 has 13 amino acids. Per germline, CDR1 SNHLY and CDR2 FYNNEI. V shed 8 bases and J shed 8 bases, with 18 bases lying between them.

CDR3 residues: CASSPSGTSGRGWTDTQYF. The DNA for the CDR3 is TGTGCCAGCAGCCCCTCCGGGACTAGCGGGAGAGGTTGGACAGATACGCAGTATTTT. The chain is built from TRBV9 and TRBJ2-3; 14 nucleotides agree with TRBD2. This CDR3 is built from 19 residues. V lost 4 bases, J lost 3 bases, and 13 bases stayed unmatched. Germline assignment: CDR1 SGDLS and CDR2 YYNGEE.

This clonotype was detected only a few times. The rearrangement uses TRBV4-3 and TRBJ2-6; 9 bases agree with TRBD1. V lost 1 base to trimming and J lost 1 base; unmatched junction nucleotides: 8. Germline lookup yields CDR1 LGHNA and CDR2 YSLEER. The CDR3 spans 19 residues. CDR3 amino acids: CASSQGGPGTGSGANVLTF. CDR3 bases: TGCGCCAGCAGCCAAGGGGGTCCCGGGACAGGGTCTGGGGCCAACGTCCTGACTTTC.

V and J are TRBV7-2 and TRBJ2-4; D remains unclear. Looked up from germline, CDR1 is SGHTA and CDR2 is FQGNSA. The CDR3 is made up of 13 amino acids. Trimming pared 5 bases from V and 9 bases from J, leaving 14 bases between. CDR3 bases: TGTGCCAGCAGCGTAGACCCAGGAAGCATTCAGTACTTC. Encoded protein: CASSVDPGSIQYF.

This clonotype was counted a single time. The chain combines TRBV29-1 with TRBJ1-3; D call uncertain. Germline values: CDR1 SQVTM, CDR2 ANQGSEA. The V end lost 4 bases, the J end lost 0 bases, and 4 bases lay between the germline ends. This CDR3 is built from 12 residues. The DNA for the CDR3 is TGCAGCGTTGGTTTCTCTGGAAACACCATATATTTT. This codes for CSVGFSGNTIYF.

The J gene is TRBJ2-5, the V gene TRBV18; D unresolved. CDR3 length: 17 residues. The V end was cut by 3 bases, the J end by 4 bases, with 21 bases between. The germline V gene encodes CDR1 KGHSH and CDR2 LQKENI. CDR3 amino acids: CASSPIALSGSPETQYF. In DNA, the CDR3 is TGTGCCAGCTCACCCATTGCGCTTAGTGGCAGCCCAGAGACCCAGTACTTC.

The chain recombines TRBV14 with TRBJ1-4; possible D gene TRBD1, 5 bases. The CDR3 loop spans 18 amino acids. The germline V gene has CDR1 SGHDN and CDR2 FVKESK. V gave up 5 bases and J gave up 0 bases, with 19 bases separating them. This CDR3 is CASSFGWQGVATNEKLFF. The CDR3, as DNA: TGTGCCAGCAGCTTCGGGTGGCAAGGGGTTGCAACTAATGAAAAACTGTTTTTT.

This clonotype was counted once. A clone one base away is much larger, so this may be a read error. The chain's CDR3 is CSVKAVSPYVQYF. The CDR3, as DNA: TGCAGCGTTAAGGCTGTTTCTCCCTACGTGCAGTACTTC. The chain carries TRBV29-1 and TRBJ2-5; unclear D gene. The CDR3 totals 13 residues. The V gene lost 5 bases and the J gene lost 11 bases, with 21 bases spanning the gap. In germline, CDR1 is SQVTM, CDR2 ANQGSEA. The full variable domain, rest sourced from reference TRBV29-1 and TRBJ2-5, is SAVISQKPSRDICQRGTSLTIQCQVDSQVTMMFWYRQQPGQSLTLIATANQGSEATYESGFVIDKFPISRPNLTFSTLTVSNMSPEDSSIYLCSVKAVSPYVQYFGPGTRLLVL.

CDR3 bases: TGTGCCAGCAGCTTATTACAGGGGGCATCTGGAAACACCATATATTTT. Its protein is CASSLLQGASGNTIYF. The chain recombines TRBV7-9 with TRBJ1-3, with TRBD1 matching over 9 bases. V lost 2 bases and J lost 1; bases outside the gene matches: 3. The CDR3 covers 16 residues. The germline V gene encodes CDR1 SEHNR and CDR2 FQNEAQ (reference sequence).

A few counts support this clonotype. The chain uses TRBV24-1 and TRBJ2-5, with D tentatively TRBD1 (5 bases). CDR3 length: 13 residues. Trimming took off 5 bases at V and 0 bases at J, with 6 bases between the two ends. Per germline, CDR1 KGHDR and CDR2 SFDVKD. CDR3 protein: CATSGGNQETQYF. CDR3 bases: TGTGCCACCAGTGGGGGCAACCAAGAGACCCAGTACTTC.

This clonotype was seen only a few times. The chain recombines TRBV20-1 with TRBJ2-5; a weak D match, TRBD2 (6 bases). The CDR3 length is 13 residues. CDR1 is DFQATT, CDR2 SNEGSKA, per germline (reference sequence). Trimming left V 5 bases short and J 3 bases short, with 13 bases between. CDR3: CSASSEAEETQYF. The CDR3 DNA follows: TGCAGTGCTTCTAGCGAGGCTGAAGAGACCCAGTACTTC.

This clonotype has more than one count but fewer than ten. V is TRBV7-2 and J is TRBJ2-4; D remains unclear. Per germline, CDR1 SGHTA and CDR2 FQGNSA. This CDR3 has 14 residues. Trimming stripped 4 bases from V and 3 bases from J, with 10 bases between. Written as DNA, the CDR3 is TGTGCCAGCAGCTCAGACCTAGTCAAAAACATTCAGTACTTC. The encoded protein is CASSSDLVKNIQYF.

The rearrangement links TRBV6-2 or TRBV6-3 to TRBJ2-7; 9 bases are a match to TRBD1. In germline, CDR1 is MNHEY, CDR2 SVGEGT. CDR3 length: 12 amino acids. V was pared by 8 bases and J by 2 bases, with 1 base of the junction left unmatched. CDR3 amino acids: CASRDRAYEQYF. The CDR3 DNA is TGTGCCAGCCGGGACAGGGCCTACGAGCAGTACTTC.

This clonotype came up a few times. CDR3 in DNA: TGTGCCAGCATTATCCCAGGGTTGGAGACCCAGTACTTC. Translated, it gives CASIIPGLETQYF. J is TRBJ2-5 and V is TRBV5-8; a possible D gene is TRBD1 (5 bases). Deletions cut 6 bases from V and 5 bases from J, with 14 bases between. The CDR3 sequence is 13 residues long. The germline gives CDR1 SGHTS, CDR2 YDEGEE.